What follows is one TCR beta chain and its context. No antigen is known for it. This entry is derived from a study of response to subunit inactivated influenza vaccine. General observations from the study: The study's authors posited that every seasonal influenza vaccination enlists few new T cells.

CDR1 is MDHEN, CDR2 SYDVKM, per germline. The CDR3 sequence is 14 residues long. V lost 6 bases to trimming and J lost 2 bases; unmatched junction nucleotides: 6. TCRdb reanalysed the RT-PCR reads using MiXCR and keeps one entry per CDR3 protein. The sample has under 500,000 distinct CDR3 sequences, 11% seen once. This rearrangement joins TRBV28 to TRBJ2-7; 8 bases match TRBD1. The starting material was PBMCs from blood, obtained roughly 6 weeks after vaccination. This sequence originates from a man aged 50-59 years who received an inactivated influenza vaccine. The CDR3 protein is CASREGQVTYEQYF. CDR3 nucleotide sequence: TGTGCCAGCAGAGAGGGACAGGTAACCTACGAGCAGTACTTC.